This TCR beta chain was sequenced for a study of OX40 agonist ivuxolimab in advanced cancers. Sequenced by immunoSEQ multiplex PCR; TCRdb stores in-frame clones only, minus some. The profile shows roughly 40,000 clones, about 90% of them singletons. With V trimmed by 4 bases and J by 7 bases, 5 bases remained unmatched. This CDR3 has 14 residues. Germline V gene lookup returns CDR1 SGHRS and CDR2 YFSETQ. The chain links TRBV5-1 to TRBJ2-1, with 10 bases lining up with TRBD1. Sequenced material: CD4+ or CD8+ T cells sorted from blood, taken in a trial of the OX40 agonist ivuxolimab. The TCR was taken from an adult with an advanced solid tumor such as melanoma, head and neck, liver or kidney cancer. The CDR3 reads CASSNGQGVNEQFF. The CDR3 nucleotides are TGCGCCAGCAGCAACGGACAGGGGGTGAATGAGCAGTTCTTC.